Listed below are T cell receptor beta chains from one sample, sequenced in a study of T cell responses to AZD1222 COVID-19 vaccine. The method was immunoSEQ multiplex PCR; TCRdb's version includes in-frame clones alone and lacks a portion of them. The sample has about 96,000 clones, 80% to 90% seen once. Specimen: peripheral blood, collected on day 0 of AZD1222 vaccination. The receptor source for this set is an adult in good health. The CDR3 runs from the conserved cysteine through the conserved F or W. The D gene is left open where the match is weak. Clone size is stated in some rows and not others, as once, few, many or a class when expanded.

TRBV2	once	NA	TRBJ2-7	CASSEALSGYEQYF	TGTGCCAGCAGTGAAGCCCTTTCCGGGTACGAGCAGTACTTC
TRBV18	NA	NA	TRBJ1-6	CASSPVQRGGGSPLHF	TGTGCCAGCTCACCAGTTCAGCGGGGGGGAGGTTCACCCCTCCACTTT
TRBV28	NA	NA	TRBJ1-2	CASSWQGVGYTF	TGTGCCAGCAGTTGGCAAGGGGTTGGCTACACCTTC
TRBV11-2	NA	NA	TRBJ1-1	CASSLATQEAFF	TGTGCCAGCAGCTTAGCGACACAAGAAGCTTTCTTT
TRBV9	NA	NA	TRBJ2-3	CASSAKLDPSTDTQYF	TGTGCCAGCAGCGCAAAACTAGATCCTAGCACAGATACGCAGTATTTT
TRBV7-2	NA	NA	TRBJ1-3	CASSLVVEGNTIYF	TGTGCCAGCAGCTTAGTAGTAGAGGGAAACACCATATATTTT
TRBV10-3	NA	NA	TRBJ1-5	CAISDGEHQPQHF	TGTGCCATCAGTGACGGGGAACATCAGCCCCAGCATTTT
TRBV14	few	NA	TRBJ2-7	CASSPVGQSSYEQYF	TGTGCCAGCAGCCCGGTTGGACAGTCCTCCTACGAGCAGTACTTC
TRBV30	NA	NA	TRBJ1-2	CAWSAGGIYGYTF	TGTGCCTGGAGTGCCGGGGGAATCTATGGCTACACCTTC
TRBV28	NA	NA	TRBJ1-2	CASSLNRFGYTF	TGTGCCAGCAGTTTAAACCGTTTTGGCTACACCTTC
TRBV7-2	NA	NA	TRBJ2-1	CASSLNTNEQFF	TGTGCCAGCAGCTTGAACACCAATGAGCAGTTCTTC
TRBV20-1	NA	NA	TRBJ2-3	CSASLAPQYF	TGCAGTGCTAGCCTAGCCCCACAGTATTTT
TRBV4-2	NA	NA	TRBJ1-1	CASSPEKGPKDTEAFF	TGTGCCAGCAGCCCAGAGAAGGGACCGAAGGACACTGAAGCTTTCTTT
TRBV19	few	TRBD1	TRBJ1-2	CASSVRDRRKGYTF	TGTGCCAGTAGTGTCCGGGACAGGAGGAAGGGCTACACCTTC
TRBV9	NA	TRBD1	TRBJ1-2	CASSAHQSEGTGGKGYGYTF	TGTGCCAGCAGCGCCCACCAATCTGAAGGGACAGGGGGAAAGGGCTATGGCTACACCTTC
TRBV10-2	NA	NA	TRBJ1-4	CASSVSGANEKLFF	TGCGCCAGCAGTGTCTCGGGGGCTAATGAAAAACTGTTTTTT
TRBV5-1	NA	NA	TRBJ2-7	CASSSGHSPWEQYF	TGCGCCAGCAGCTCCGGTCACTCTCCGTGGGAGCAGTACTTC
TRBV5-5	NA	NA	TRBJ2-5	CASSLTGRWETQYF	TGTGCCAGCAGCTTGACGGGGAGGTGGGAGACCCAGTACTTC
TRBV6-6	NA	NA	TRBJ1-1	CASSYREHTEAFF	TGTGCCAGCAGTTACCGGGAACACACTGAAGCTTTCTTT
TRBV2	NA	TRBD2	TRBJ2-7	CASREKTSGPYEQYF	TGTGCCAGCAGAGAAAAGACTAGCGGGCCCTACGAGCAGTACTTC
TRBV5-4	NA	TRBD1	TRBJ1-2	CASSSPPRTGSYGYTF	TGTGCCAGCAGCTCCCCCCCCCGGACAGGTTCCTATGGCTACACCTTC
TRBV2	NA	NA	TRBJ2-6	CASRGWGSGANVLTF	TGTGCCAGCAGGGGTTGGGGCTCTGGGGCCAACGTCCTGACTTTC
TRBV30	NA	TRBD2	TRBJ2-7	CACSTSGAEQYF	TGTGCCTGTTCAACTAGCGGGGCCGAGCAGTACTTC
TRBV30	NA	TRBD2	TRBJ2-1	CAWTSGGLYNEQFF	TGTGCCTGGACTAGCGGGGGCCTTTACAATGAGCAGTTCTTC
TRBV12-3/TRBV12-4	NA	NA	TRBJ1-4	CASSSGEKLFF	TGTGCCAGCAGTTCAGGGGAAAAACTGTTTTTT
TRBV10-3	NA	TRBD1	TRBJ2-2	CAISGGKNRDGTGGNTGELFF	TGTGCCATCAGTGGAGGGAAGAACCGTGACGGGACAGGGGGGAACACCGGGGAGCTGTTTTTT
TRBV7-8	NA	NA	TRBJ1-1	CASSFSRGIPEAFF	TGTGCCAGCAGCTTCTCTCGGGGTATCCCTGAAGCTTTCTTT
TRBV12-3/TRBV12-4	NA	NA	TRBJ1-1	CASSPEGGAFF	TGTGCCAGCAGCCCCGAAGGGGGAGCTTTCTTT
TRBV7-8	NA	NA	TRBJ2-3	CASSLERRGDTQYF	TGTGCCAGCAGCTTAGAACGGAGAGGAGATACGCAGTATTTT
TRBV9	NA	TRBD1	TRBJ1-4	CASSVAPGGGVGEKLFF	TGTGCCAGCAGCGTAGCTCCAGGGGGAGGGGTAGGAGAAAAACTGTTTTTT
TRBV9	NA	NA	TRBJ1-3	CASSVGAGRLSGNTIYF	TGTGCCAGCAGCGTAGGTGCAGGCAGACTCTCTGGAAACACCATATATTTT
TRBV19	NA	TRBD2	TRBJ2-3	CASSRGRATDTQYF	TGTGCCAGTAGTCGTGGGAGGGCTACAGATACGCAGTATTTT
TRBV19	NA	TRBD2	TRBJ2-1	CASSIRGGSYNEQFF	TGTGCCAGTAGTATTCGCGGGGGCTCCTACAATGAGCAGTTCTTC
TRBV7-8	NA	TRBD1	TRBJ1-3	CASSRNRGEENTIYF	TGTGCCAGCAGCCGAAACAGGGGCGAGGAAAACACCATATATTTT
TRBV10-1	once	NA	TRBJ1-1	CASSESGGGTEAFF	TGCGCCAGCAGTGAGTCGGGTGGTGGAACTGAAGCTTTCTTT